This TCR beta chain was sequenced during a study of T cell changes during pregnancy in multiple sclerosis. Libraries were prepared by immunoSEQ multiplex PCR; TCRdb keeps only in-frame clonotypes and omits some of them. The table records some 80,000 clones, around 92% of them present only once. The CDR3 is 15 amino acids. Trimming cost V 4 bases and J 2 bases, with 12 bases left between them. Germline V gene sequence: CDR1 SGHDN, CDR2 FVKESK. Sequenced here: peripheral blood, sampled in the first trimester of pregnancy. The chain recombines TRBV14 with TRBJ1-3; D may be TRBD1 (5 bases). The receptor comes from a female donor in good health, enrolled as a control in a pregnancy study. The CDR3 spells CASSRTRGAGNTIYF. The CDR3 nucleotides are TGTGCCAGCAGCCGGACAAGGGGTGCTGGAAACACCATATATTTT. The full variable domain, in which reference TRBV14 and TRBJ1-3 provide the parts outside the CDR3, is EAGVTQFPSHSVIEKGQTVTLRCDPISGHDNLYWYRRVMGKEIKFLLHFVKESKQDESGMPNNRFLAERTGGTYSTLKVQPAELEDSGVYFCASSRTRGAGNTIYFGEGSWLTVV.